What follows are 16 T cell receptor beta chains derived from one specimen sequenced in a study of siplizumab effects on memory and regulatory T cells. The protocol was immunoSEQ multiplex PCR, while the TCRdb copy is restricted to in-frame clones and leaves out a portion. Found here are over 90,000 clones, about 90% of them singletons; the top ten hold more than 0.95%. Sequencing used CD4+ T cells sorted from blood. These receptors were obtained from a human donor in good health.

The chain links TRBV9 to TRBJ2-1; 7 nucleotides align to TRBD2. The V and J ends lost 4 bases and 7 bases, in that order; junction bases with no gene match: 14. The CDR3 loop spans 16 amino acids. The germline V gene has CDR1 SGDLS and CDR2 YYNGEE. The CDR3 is CASSPRPASGENEQFF. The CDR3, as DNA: TGTGCCAGCAGCCCCCGTCCGGCTAGCGGAGAAAATGAGCAGTTCTTC. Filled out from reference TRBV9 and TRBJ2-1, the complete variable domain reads DSGVTQTPKHLITATGQRVTLRCSPRSGDLSVYWYQQSLDQGLQFLIQYYNGEERAKGNILERFSAQQFPDLHSELNLSSLELGDSALYFCASSPRPASGENEQFFGPGTRLTVL.

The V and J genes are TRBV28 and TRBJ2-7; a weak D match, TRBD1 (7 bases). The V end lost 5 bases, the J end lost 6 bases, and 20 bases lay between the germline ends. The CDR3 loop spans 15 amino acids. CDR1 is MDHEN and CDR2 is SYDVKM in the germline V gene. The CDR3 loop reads CASSTSTGRWVEQYF. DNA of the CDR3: TGTGCCAGCAGTACCTCGACAGGGAGGTGGGTCGAGCAGTACTTC.

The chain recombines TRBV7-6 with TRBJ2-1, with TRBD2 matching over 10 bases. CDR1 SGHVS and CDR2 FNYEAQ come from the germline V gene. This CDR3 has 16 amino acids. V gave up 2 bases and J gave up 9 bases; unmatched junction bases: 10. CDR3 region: CASSLQSGRALGEQFF. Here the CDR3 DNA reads TGTGCCAGCAGCTTACAGAGCGGGAGGGCCCTAGGTGAGCAGTTCTTC.

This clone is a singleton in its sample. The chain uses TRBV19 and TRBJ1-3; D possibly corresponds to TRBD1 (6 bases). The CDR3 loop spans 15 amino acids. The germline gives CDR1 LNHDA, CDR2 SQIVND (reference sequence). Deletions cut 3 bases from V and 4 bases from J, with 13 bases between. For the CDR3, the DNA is TGTGCCAGTAGTATTGGTTCCGGGACAGGAAACACCATATATTTT. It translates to CASSIGSGTGNTIYF.

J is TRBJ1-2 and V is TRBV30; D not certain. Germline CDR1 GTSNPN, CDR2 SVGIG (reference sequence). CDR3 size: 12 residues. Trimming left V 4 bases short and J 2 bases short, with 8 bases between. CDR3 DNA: TGTGCCTGGACCCCGGGGAACTATGGCTACACCTTC. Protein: CAWTPGNYGYTF.

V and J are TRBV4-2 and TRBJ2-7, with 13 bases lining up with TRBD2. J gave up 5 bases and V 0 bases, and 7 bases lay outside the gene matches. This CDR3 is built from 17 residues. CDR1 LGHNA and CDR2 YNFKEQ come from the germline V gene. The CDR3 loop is CASSQESLAGGPHEQYF. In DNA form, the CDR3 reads TGTGCCAGCAGCCAAGAATCACTAGCGGGAGGGCCCCACGAGCAGTACTTC.

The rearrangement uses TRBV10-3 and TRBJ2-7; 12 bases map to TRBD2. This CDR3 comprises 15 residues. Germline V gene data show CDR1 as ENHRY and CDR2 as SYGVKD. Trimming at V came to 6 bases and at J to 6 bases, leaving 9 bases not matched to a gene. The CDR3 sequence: CAIRTTSGRSFEQYF. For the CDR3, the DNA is TGTGCCATCAGGACGACTAGCGGGAGATCATTCGAGCAGTACTTC.

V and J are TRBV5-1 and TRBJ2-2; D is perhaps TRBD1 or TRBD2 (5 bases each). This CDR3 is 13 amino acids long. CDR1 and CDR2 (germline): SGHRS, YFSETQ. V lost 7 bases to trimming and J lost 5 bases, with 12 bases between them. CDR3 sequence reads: CASGGVVTGELFF. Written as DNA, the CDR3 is TGCGCCAGCGGGGGTGTGGTAACCGGGGAGCTGTTTTTT.

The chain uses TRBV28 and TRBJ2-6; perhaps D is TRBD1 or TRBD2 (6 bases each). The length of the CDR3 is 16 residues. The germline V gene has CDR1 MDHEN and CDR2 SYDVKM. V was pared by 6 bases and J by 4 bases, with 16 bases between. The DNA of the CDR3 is TGTGCCAGCAGGCTCGGAGGGACATCCGGGGCCAACGTCCTGACTTTC. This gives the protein CASRLGGTSGANVLTF.

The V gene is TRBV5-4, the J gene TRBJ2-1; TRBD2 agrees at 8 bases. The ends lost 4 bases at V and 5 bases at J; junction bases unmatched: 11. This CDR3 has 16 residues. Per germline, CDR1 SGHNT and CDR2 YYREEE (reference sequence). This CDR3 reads CASSPRGLGFNNEQFF. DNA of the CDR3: TGTGCCAGCAGCCCCCGGGGACTAGGGTTCAACAATGAGCAGTTCTTC.

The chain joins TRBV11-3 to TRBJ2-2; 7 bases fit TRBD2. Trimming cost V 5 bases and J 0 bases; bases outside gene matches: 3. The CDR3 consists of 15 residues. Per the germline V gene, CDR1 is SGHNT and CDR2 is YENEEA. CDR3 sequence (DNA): TGTGCCAGCAGCCGGGACTATCCGAACACCGGGGAGCTGTTTTTT. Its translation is CASSRDYPNTGELFF. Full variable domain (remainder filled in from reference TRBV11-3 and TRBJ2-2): EAGVVQSPRYKIIEKKQPVAFWCNPISGHNTLYWYLQNLGQGPELLIRYENEEAVDDSQLPKDRFSAERLKGVDSTLKIQPAELGDSAVYLCASSRDYPNTGELFFGEGSRLTVL.

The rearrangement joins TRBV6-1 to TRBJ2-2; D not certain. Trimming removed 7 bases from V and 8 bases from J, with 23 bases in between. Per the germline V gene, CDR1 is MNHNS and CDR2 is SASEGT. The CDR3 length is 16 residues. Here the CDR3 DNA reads TGTGCCAGCAATGACGCCTTGTCACCCCGTGAAGGGGAGCTGTTTTTT. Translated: CASNDALSPREGELFF.

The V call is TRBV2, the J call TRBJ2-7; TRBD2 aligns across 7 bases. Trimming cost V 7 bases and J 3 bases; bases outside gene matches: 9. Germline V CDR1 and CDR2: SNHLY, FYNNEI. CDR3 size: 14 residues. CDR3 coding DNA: TGTGCCAGCACTCAGGGACTACAGTTCTACGAGCAGTACTTC. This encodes CASTQGLQFYEQYF.

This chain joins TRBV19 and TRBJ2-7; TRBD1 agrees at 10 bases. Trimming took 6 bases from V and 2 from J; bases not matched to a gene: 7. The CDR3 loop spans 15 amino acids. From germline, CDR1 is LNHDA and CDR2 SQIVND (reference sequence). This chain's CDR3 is CASRTRDRGPYEQYF. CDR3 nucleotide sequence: TGTGCCAGTAGGACCCGGGACAGGGGACCCTACGAGCAGTACTTC.

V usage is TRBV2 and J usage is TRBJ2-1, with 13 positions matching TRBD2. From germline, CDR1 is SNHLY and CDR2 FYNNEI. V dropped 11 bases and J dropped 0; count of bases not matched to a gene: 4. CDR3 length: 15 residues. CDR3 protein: CAGRTSGSSYNEQFF. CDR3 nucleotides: TGTGCCGGAAGGACTAGCGGGAGCTCCTACAATGAGCAGTTCTTC.

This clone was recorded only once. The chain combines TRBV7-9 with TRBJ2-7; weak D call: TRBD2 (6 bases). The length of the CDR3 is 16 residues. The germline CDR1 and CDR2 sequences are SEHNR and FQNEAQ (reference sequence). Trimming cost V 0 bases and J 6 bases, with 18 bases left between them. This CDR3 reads CASSLAVGSGPGEQYF. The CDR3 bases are TGTGCCAGCAGCTTAGCAGTAGGTAGCGGCCCAGGCGAGCAGTACTTC.